This T cell receptor (beta chain) was identified during a study of blood T cell repertoires in COVID-19. In the study overall: Acute-phase and convalescent COVID-19 samples originated in the United States, Italy and Spain.

With 6 bases removed from V and 7 bases from J, the gap between germline ends came to 16 bases. The germline gives CDR1 MDHEN, CDR2 SYDVKM. This CDR3 spans 13 amino acids. Participants reported their clinical history, and cohort assignment relied on those reports. Assay used: immunoSEQ multiplex PCR; TCRdb lists only in-frame clones, some missing. Of approximately 220,000 clones detected, roughly 90% appear once; the ten largest clones hold 3.5% to 4.5%. V is TRBV28 and J is TRBJ2-7, with D maybe TRBD1 (6 bases). The clonotype was recovered from a woman in her 30s with acute COVID-19. The sample taken for sequencing was PBMCs or T cells enriched from blood (not recorded which). CDR3 sequence: CASRTTGSWEQYF. The CDR3 bases are TGTGCCAGCAGGACGACAGGTTCTTGGGAGCAGTACTTC.